This TCR beta chain was identified during a study of T cells in women clearing cervical HPV infection. For the study at large: Controls gave blood once infection was undetectable; cases at lesion identification. Study-level findings and limits: CIN3+ cases had significantly higher TCR repertoire richness than controls, but evenness did not differ.

Germline CDR1 reads SGHTA; CDR2 reads FQGNSA. This CDR3 comprises 15 residues. Profiled with immunoSEQ multiplex PCR; TCRdb holds only in-frame clones, not every one. The specimen's table records some 30,000 clones. With respect to this clone: Its antigen is undetermined. Read sequence stops 3 residues before the CDR3 end, and the germline J gene provides the missing end.

V is TRBV7-2 and J is TRBJ1-2; D unresolved. Sequencing was done on a sample of blood buffy coat. The sequence came from a woman aged 18 to 75 with a cervical HPV16 infection that either progressed to CIN3+ or cleared (not recorded which). The CDR3 protein is CASSLRTSGSYDYTF. Incomplete CDR3 DNA: TGTGCCAGCAGCTTACGGACTAGCGGGAGCTACGAC.